These 21 T cell receptor beta chains were sequenced from one sample in a study of spatial heterogeneity in lung cancer. TCRdb called the 5' RACE reads again in MiXCR, with one record for every CDR3 protein. Here the sample spans under 80,000 distinct CDR3 sequences, about 5.9% being singletons. Time point defined: sample taken at primary tumor resection. The sequencing used PBMCs, collected at surgery. Every receptor here comes from a female donor with early-stage non-small cell lung cancer.

This clonotype was seen many times. J is TRBJ2-7 and V is TRBV20-1; TRBD2 matches at 10 bases. V dropped 0 bases and J dropped 7; count of bases not matched to a gene: 6. Germline V CDR1 and CDR2: DFQATT, SNEGSKA (reference sequence). This CDR3 region has 14 residues. Here the CDR3 DNA reads TGCAGTGCTAGAGATCCAAGCGGGAGGGGGGAGCAGTACTTC. It is translated as CSARDPSGRGEQYF.

This clonotype was found many times. The chain couples TRBV10-3 to TRBJ2-6; no clear D gene. This CDR3 region has 17 residues. Germline V CDR1 and CDR2: ENHRY, SYGVKD. Trimming removed 0 bases from V and 0 bases from J, with 9 bases in between. DNA of the CDR3: TGTGCCATCAGTGAGTCGGGCACGTCCTCTGGGGCCAACGTCCTGACTTTC. Translating gives CAISESGTSSGANVLTF.

This clonotype was seen at least ten times. The rearrangement joins TRBV2 to TRBJ1-1; D may be TRBD1 (5 bases). CDR1 is SNHLY and CDR2 is FYNNEI in the germline V gene. Trimming pared 5 bases from V and 3 bases from J, leaving 10 bases between. The CDR3 length is 13 residues. CDR3 coding DNA: TGTGCCAGCAGTCCGGACACCTACACTGAAGCTTTCTTT. This sequence encodes CASSPDTYTEAFF.

This clonotype was picked up a small number of times. The chain employs TRBV12-3 or TRBV12-4 and TRBJ1-4; D remains ambiguous. V gave up 4 bases and J gave up 1 base, with 13 bases separating them. The CDR3 consists of 16 residues. The CDR3 bases are TGTGCCAGCAGTTCGACCGGGCTTTTAACTAATGAAAAACTGTTTTTT. The encoded protein is CASSSTGLLTNEKLFF.

This clonotype was seen many times. The chain combines TRBV6-6 with TRBJ2-2; 12 bases line up with TRBD1. Germline CDR1 and CDR2: MNHNY and SVGAGI (reference sequence). The CDR3 runs 15 residues. The trim removed 7 bases at V and 4 bases at J, leaving 4 bases unmatched. The CDR3 reads CASKGGQGATGELFF. In DNA form, the CDR3 reads TGTGCCAGCAAGGGGGGACAGGGGGCCACCGGGGAGCTGTTTTTT.

This clonotype was found a few times. V gene TRBV5-1 combines with J gene TRBJ2-1; tentative D call: TRBD2 (6 bases). The CDR3 is 14 amino acids. Germline assignment: CDR1 SGHRS and CDR2 YFSETQ. The V end was cut by 4 bases, the J end by 1 base, with 9 bases between. The CDR3 reads CASSRSGSYNEQFF. The CDR3 nucleotides are TGCGCCAGCAGCCGGAGCGGGTCCTACAATGAGCAGTTCTTC.

This clonotype was seen repeatedly, ten times or more. The CDR3 DNA reads TGTGCCAGCAGCTTAGGACGGACAGTTAACACCGGGGAGCTGTTTTTT. The encoded protein is CASSLGRTVNTGELFF. The rearrangement uses TRBV7-7 and TRBJ2-2, with D possibly being TRBD1 (6 bases). This CDR3 region has 16 residues. Germline-derived CDR1 and CDR2 are SSHAT and FNYEAQ (reference sequence). Trimming cost V 1 base and J 2 bases, with 11 bases left between them.

The rearrangement joins TRBV1 to TRBJ2-7. TRBV1 constitutes a pseudogene. The CDR3 is 14 amino acids. CDR3 sequence: CTSSQDPSIYEQYV. The DNA of the CDR3 is TGCACCAGCAGCCAAGATCCCTCGATCTACGAGCAGTACGTC.

The table lists this clonotype with many counts. The chain couples TRBV28 to TRBJ2-2; 9 bases match TRBD2. CDR3 length: 14 residues. Germline CDR1 reads MDHEN; CDR2 reads SYDVKM. Trimming at V came to 6 bases and at J to 8 bases, leaving 7 bases not matched to a gene. CDR3 amino acids: CASSPFLAGGELFF. CDR3 in DNA: TGTGCCAGCAGCCCATTCCTAGCGGGGGGGGAGCTGTTTTTT.

This clonotype appeared many times. The chain uses TRBV28 and TRBJ2-1, with 11 bases that match TRBD2. Per germline, CDR1 MDHEN and CDR2 SYDVKM. The V and J ends lost 10 bases and 8 bases, in that order; junction bases with no gene match: 10. This CDR3 region has 14 residues. This CDR3 is CATLTSGSVYEQFF. CDR3 nucleotide sequence: TGTGCCACCCTTACTAGCGGGAGTGTGTATGAGCAGTTCTTC.

The chain is built from TRBV9 and TRBJ1-2; the D is unclear. Germline V gene sequence: CDR1 SGDLS, CDR2 YYNGEE. The V gene lost 0 bases and the J gene lost 3 bases, with 9 bases spanning the gap. This CDR3 spans 14 amino acids. As DNA, the CDR3 is TGTGCCAGCAGCGTAGGGCTCCATGACTATGGCTACACCTTC. Protein product: CASSVGLHDYGYTF.

The chain employs TRBV6-1 and TRBJ1-1; D unclear. Germline-derived CDR1 and CDR2 are MNHNS and SASEGT. With 0 bases removed from V and 4 bases from J, the gap between germline ends came to 15 bases. The CDR3 consists of 16 residues. The CDR3 coding sequence is TGTGCCAGCAGTGAAGCCATTCTTCTATGGGTCACTGAAGCTTTCTTT. It translates to CASSEAILLWVTEAFF.

This clonotype was counted many times. The CDR3 reads CSAGAQRETQYF. CDR3 nucleotides: TGCAGCGCCGGGGCGCAAAGGGAGACCCAGTACTTC. This chain joins TRBV29-1 and TRBJ2-5; D is tentatively TRBD1 or TRBD2 (5 bases each). In germline, CDR1 is SQVTM, CDR2 ANQGSEA. Trimming pared 7 bases from V and 5 bases from J, leaving 14 bases between. The CDR3 consists of 12 residues.

The CDR3 DNA follows: TGTGCCAGCAGACTTTTAGCGGGGGGGTCCTACAATGAGCAGTTCTTC. Encoded protein: CASRLLAGGSYNEQFF. V is TRBV6-5 and J is TRBJ2-1; 11 bases agree with TRBD2. Trimming removed 6 bases from V and 1 base from J; junction bases left unmatched: 5. Germline assignment: CDR1 MNHEY and CDR2 SVGAGI. This CDR3 has 16 residues.

This clonotype was detected ten times or more. This sequence joins TRBV3-1 and TRBJ2-3, with 8 bases that match TRBD2. Germline assignment: CDR1 LGHDT and CDR2 YNNKEL (reference sequence). V shed 3 bases, J shed 10 bases, and the junction held 6 bases outside the gene matches. The length of the CDR3 is 13 residues. CDR3 protein: CASSHGGAGAQYF. CDR3 sequence (DNA): TGTGCCAGCAGCCACGGAGGAGCGGGAGCGCAGTATTTT.

This clonotype was detected many times. The rearrangement links TRBV7-8 to TRBJ2-1; 12 positions agree with TRBD2. CDR1 and CDR2 (germline): SGHVS, FQNEAQ. The CDR3 length is 15 residues. The V and J ends lost 5 bases and 6 bases, in that order; junction bases with no gene match: 5. The CDR3 spells CASSRTSGVSNEQFF. In DNA form, the CDR3 reads TGTGCCAGCAGCCGGACTAGCGGGGTTTCCAATGAGCAGTTCTTC.

This clonotype has just a few counts. This chain links TRBV11-3 with TRBJ2-1; the D gene is possibly TRBD2 (5 bases). V was pared by 4 bases and J by 14 bases, with 15 bases between. The CDR3 loop spans 12 amino acids. CDR1 and CDR2 (germline): SGHNT, YENEEA. The CDR3 DNA is TGTGCCAGCAGCTCTACGACAACGGGGAAGTTCTTC. Amino acid sequence: CASSSTTTGKFF.

This clonotype has a count of ten or more. J is TRBJ2-2 and V is TRBV4-2; D might be TRBD1 or TRBD2, each matching 5 bases. The CDR3 length is 23 residues. V was shortened by 0 bases and J by 4 bases, with 33 bases between the two germline ends. The germline CDR1 and CDR2 sequences are LGHNA and YNFKEQ. Written as DNA, the CDR3 is TGTGCCAGCAGCCAAGAAAGGAGGCCTATACGGGACCAAGGTGAAGTGCGCACCGGGGAGCTGTTTTTT. As protein: CASSQERRPIRDQGEVRTGELFF.

There are many counts of this clonotype. J is TRBJ2-4 and V is TRBV28; weak D call: TRBD2 (5 bases). Germline CDR1 MDHEN, CDR2 SYDVKM. Trimming removed 5 bases from V and 7 bases from J, with 12 bases in between. This CDR3 has 13 residues. The CDR3 nucleotides are TGTGCCAGCAGTACAGCCTCGGGGAACATTCAGTACTTC. This translates into CASSTASGNIQYF.

This clonotype was seen at least ten times. This chain uses TRBV7-9 with TRBJ2-5; TRBD1 or TRBD2 may be the D gene (5 bases each). The CDR3 is made up of 15 amino acids. Germline CDR1 reads SEHNR; CDR2 reads FQNEAQ (reference sequence). Trimming took 3 bases from V and 2 from J, leaving 13 bases between them. The CDR3 loop reads CASSFLRDLQETQYF. The CDR3 coding sequence is TGTGCCAGCAGCTTCCTCCGGGACCTTCAAGAGACCCAGTACTTC.

In this sample, this clonotype turned up many times. CDR3 sequence reads: CSAWDRGDPAFF. The CDR3 bases are TGCAGTGCCTGGGACAGGGGGGACCCAGCTTTCTTT. The chain is built from TRBV20-1 and TRBJ1-1; TRBD1 matches 11 bases. The V segment lost 6 bases and the J segment 10 bases; nucleotides outside the gene matches: 7. Looked up from germline, CDR1 is DFQATT and CDR2 is SNEGSKA (reference sequence). The CDR3 runs to 12 residues.